The rows below give T cell receptor beta chains drawn from one sample of a study of T cells in Graves' hyperthyroidism and ophthalmopathy. TCRdb passed the multiplex PCR reads through MiXCR, listing each CDR3 protein once. This repertoire shows 600,000 or so distinct CDR3 sequences, approximately 15% found once; its top ten account for 6.5% to 9%. Material for sequencing was blood. The receptor set was obtained from a woman younger than 35 with Graves' ophthalmopathy. The CDR3 runs from the conserved cysteine through the conserved F or W. A D gene is named only where the DNA matches it firmly. For some rows the clone size is stated as once, few or many, or as a class when expanded; others skip it.

V gene: TRBV30; J gene: TRBJ1-2; clone size: many; D gene: TRBD1; CDR3 length: 14; CDR3 DNA: TGTGCCTGGAGTCCCCGCAGGGGGACCTATGGCTACACCTTC; CDR3 protein: CAWSPRRGTYGYTF
V gene: TRBV6-5; J gene: TRBJ2-7; clone size: -; D gene: -; CDR3 length: 15; CDR3 DNA: TGTGCCAGCAGTTTAGGCCAGGGTGCTTACTACGAGCAGTACTTC; CDR3 protein: CASSLGQGAYYEQYF
V gene: TRBV6-2/TRBV6-3; J gene: TRBJ2-3; clone size: many; D gene: TRBD1; CDR3 length: 17; CDR3 DNA: TGTGCCAGCAGTTACCCTAGACAGGGCCCTCGCACAGATACGCAGTATTTT; CDR3 protein: CASSYPRQGPRTDTQYF
V gene: TRBV11-1; J gene: TRBJ2-7; clone size: -; D gene: -; CDR3 length: 13; CDR3 DNA: TGTGCCAGCAGTTACCGACCTCGCTACGAGCAGTACTTC; CDR3 protein: CASSYRPRYEQYF
V gene: TRBV12-3/TRBV12-4; J gene: TRBJ2-7; clone size: many; D gene: -; CDR3 length: 11; CDR3 DNA: TGTGCCAGCGCCATCAACTACGAGCAGTACTTC; CDR3 protein: CASAINYEQYF
V gene: TRBV4-2; J gene: TRBJ1-4; clone size: many; D gene: -; CDR3 length: 16; CDR3 DNA: TGTGCCAGCAGCCCGAAGGCGGGACCTATAGGGGAAAAACTGTTTTTT; CDR3 protein: CASSPKAGPIGEKLFF
V gene: TRBV19; J gene: TRBJ2-2; clone size: few; D gene: -; CDR3 length: 12; CDR3 DNA: TGTGCCAGTACCCAGGGTCCTGGGGAGCTGTTTTTT; CDR3 protein: CASTQGPGELFF
V gene: TRBV11-3; J gene: TRBJ2-7; clone size: many; D gene: -; CDR3 length: 13; CDR3 DNA: TGTGCCAGCAGCAAAGTGACTTTTGGGGAGCAGTACTTC; CDR3 protein: CASSKVTFGEQYF
V gene: TRBV20-1; J gene: TRBJ1-6; clone size: -; D gene: -; CDR3 length: 16; CDR3 DNA: TGCAGTGCTAGTCGGTTTCTCCCCGCGATGGGATCACCCCTCCACTTT; CDR3 protein: CSASRFLPAMGSPLHF
V gene: TRBV6-5; J gene: TRBJ2-7; clone size: few; D gene: TRBD2; CDR3 length: 15; CDR3 DNA: TGTGCCAGCAGTTACGCTAGCGGGAGGGCCTACGAGCAGTACTTC; CDR3 protein: CASSYASGRAYEQYF
V gene: TRBV7-9; J gene: TRBJ2-7; clone size: many; D gene: TRBD1; CDR3 length: 16; CDR3 DNA: TGTGCCAGCAGCGAATCGAGGGGGCCCCGCTCCTACGAGCAGTACTTC; CDR3 protein: CASSESRGPRSYEQYF
V gene: TRBV28; J gene: TRBJ2-5; clone size: -; D gene: TRBD1; CDR3 length: 15; CDR3 DNA: TGTGCCAGCAGTCCGAACAGGGGGCCGGTGGAGACCCAGTACTTC; CDR3 protein: CASSPNRGPVETQYF
V gene: TRBV5-6; J gene: TRBJ2-7; clone size: few; D gene: TRBD1; CDR3 length: 18; CDR3 DNA: TGTGCCAGCAGCTTTTCCGCTCCCTGGACAGGGGTTCCCCACGAGCAGTACTTC; CDR3 protein: CASSFSAPWTGVPHEQYF
V gene: TRBV5-1; J gene: TRBJ2-1; clone size: many; D gene: -; CDR3 length: 16; CDR3 DNA: TGCGCCAGCAGCTTGTATTTGCCGGGTCGTGACAATGAGCAGTTCTTC; CDR3 protein: CASSLYLPGRDNEQFF
V gene: TRBV3-1; J gene: TRBJ2-3; clone size: few; D gene: -; CDR3 length: 17; CDR3 DNA: TGTGCCAGCAGCCAAGGAAGGGTCAGGGTTTACGCAGATACGCAGTATTTT; CDR3 protein: CASSQGRVRVYADTQYF
V gene: TRBV20-1; J gene: TRBJ2-5; clone size: -; D gene: TRBD2; CDR3 length: 16; CDR3 DNA: TGCAGTGCTAGAGATGAGGCGGGAGGGGCCCCCGGGACCCAGTACTTC; CDR3 protein: CSARDEAGGAPGTQYF
V gene: TRBV6-1; J gene: TRBJ2-1; clone size: many; D gene: -; CDR3 length: 15; CDR3 DNA: TGTGCCAGCTCTTCACCGGCAGTATCCGGCAATGAGCAGTTCTTC; CDR3 protein: CASSSPAVSGNEQFF
V gene: TRBV7-9; J gene: TRBJ2-7; clone size: many; D gene: -; CDR3 length: 14; CDR3 DNA: TGTGCCAGCAGCTTAGTTGGTAGCGGCTACGAGCAGTACTTC; CDR3 protein: CASSLVGSGYEQYF
V gene: TRBV7-6; J gene: TRBJ2-7; clone size: many; D gene: -; CDR3 length: 14; CDR3 DNA: TGTGCCAGCTCATCCCGGAGGTCCGCCTACGAGCAGTACTTC; CDR3 protein: CASSSRRSAYEQYF
V gene: TRBV2; J gene: TRBJ2-7; clone size: -; D gene: -; CDR3 length: 14; CDR3 DNA: TGCGCCAGCAGCCACCGTCCGGGAGCGGGCGAGCAGTACTTC; CDR3 protein: CASSHRPGAGEQYF
V gene: TRBV12-3/TRBV12-4; J gene: TRBJ2-4; clone size: many; D gene: -; CDR3 length: 17; CDR3 DNA: TGTGCCAGCAGTTTCTCGGGATCCGGCGTAGCCAAAAACATTCAGTACTTC; CDR3 protein: CASSFSGSGVAKNIQYF
V gene: TRBV10-1; J gene: TRBJ2-7; clone size: -; D gene: -; CDR3 length: 14; CDR3 DNA: TGCGCCAGCAGTGAGTCGTTCCACCGCAACGAGCAGTACTTC; CDR3 protein: CASSESFHRNEQYF
V gene: TRBV7-6; J gene: TRBJ2-7; clone size: -; D gene: TRBD1; CDR3 length: 16; CDR3 DNA: TGTGCCAGCAGCCCCGGGGTGCCGGACAGGGGGGATGAGCAGTACTTC; CDR3 protein: CASSPGVPDRGDEQYF
V gene: TRBV24-1; J gene: TRBJ1-2; clone size: -; D gene: -; CDR3 length: 14; CDR3 DNA: TGTGCCACCAGTGATTTTTCGGATAACTATGGCTACACCTTC; CDR3 protein: CATSDFSDNYGYTF